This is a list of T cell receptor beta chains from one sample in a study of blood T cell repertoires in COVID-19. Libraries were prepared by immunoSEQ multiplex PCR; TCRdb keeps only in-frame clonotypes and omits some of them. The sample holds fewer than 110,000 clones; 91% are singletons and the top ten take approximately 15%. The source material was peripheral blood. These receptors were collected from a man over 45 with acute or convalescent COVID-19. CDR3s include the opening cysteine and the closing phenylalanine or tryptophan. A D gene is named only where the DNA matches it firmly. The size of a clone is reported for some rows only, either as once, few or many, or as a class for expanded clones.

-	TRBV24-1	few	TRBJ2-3	TGTGCCACCAGTGATTTGACCGAGGATACGCAGTATTTT	CATSDLTEDTQYF
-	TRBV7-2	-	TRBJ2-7	TGTGCCAGCAGCTTGGGGGGTGAAAGAAGAGGTGTCGAGCAGTACTTC	CASSLGGERRGVEQYF
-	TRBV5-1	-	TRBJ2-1	TGCGCCAGCAGCTTGGAGGGCTGGGGAGCGTTGAGCGATGAGCAGTTCTTC	CASSLEGWGALSDEQFF
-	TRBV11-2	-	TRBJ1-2	TGTGCCAGCAGCTTAGAGCTACGGAACTATGGCTACACCTTC	CASSLELRNYGYTF
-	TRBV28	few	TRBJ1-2	TGTGCCAGCAGTACAAATACGGGAGGCAACTATGGCTACACCTTC	CASSTNTGGNYGYTF
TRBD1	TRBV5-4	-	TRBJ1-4	TGTGCCAGCAGCGGACCGGGACAGGGTTATGAAAAACTGTTTTTT	CASSGPGQGYEKLFF
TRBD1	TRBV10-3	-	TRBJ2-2	TGTGCCATCAGTGGGACAGGGAACACCGGGGAGCTGTTTTTT	CAISGTGNTGELFF
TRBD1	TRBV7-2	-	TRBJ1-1	TGTGCCAGCAGCTACCCGGACAGGGGGATTTCACTCCTGAACACTGAAGCTTTCTTT	CASSYPDRGISLLNTEAFF
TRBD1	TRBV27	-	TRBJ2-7	TGTGCCAGCAGTAAAATAACAGGGGTTGGGGACGAGCAGTACTTC	CASSKITGVGDEQYF
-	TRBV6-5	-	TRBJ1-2	TGTGCCTCCCGCCGAGTTGGCTACACCTTC	CASRRVGYTF
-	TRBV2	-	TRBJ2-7	TGTGCCAGCAGTGCCCGGGTATCCTCCTACGAGCAGTACTTC	CASSARVSSYEQYF
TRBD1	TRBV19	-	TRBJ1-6	TGTGCCAGTAGTACCTACGGACAGGGGGCTAACTCCTATAATTCACCCCTCCACTTT	CASSTYGQGANSYNSPLHF
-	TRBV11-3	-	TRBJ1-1	TGTGCCAGCAGCTTACCCCAGGGCCAGATGAACACTGAAGCTTTCTTT	CASSLPQGQMNTEAFF
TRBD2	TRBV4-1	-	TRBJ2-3	TGCGCCAGCAGCCAAGATATAACTAGCGGCACAGATACGCAGTATTTT	CASSQDITSGTDTQYF
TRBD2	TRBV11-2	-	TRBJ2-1	TGTGCCAGCAGCCCGGGGACTAGCGGGGGGCCCCGTGAGCAGTTCTTC	CASSPGTSGGPREQFF
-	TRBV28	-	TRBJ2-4	TGTGCCAGCAGTCCCACCCCCACCGGAAACATTCAGTACTTC	CASSPTPTGNIQYF
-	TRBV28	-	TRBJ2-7	TGTGCCAGCAGTTTTTCCAGGGGCGACTCCGAGCAGTACTTC	CASSFSRGDSEQYF
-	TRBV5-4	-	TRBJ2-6	TGTGCCAGCAGCTTGGGAGGGCCTGGGGCCAACGTCCTGACTTTC	CASSLGGPGANVLTF
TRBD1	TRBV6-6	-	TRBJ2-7	TGTGCCAGCATCCCGGGACAGGGTGTCCACGAGCAGTACTTC	CASIPGQGVHEQYF
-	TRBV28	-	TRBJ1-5	TGTGCCAGCAGTGGAGGAGTTCTCAATCAGCCCCAGCATTTT	CASSGGVLNQPQHF
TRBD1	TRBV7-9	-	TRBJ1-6	TGTGCCAGCAGCCACGAGGACAGGACGAATTCACCCCTCCACTTT	CASSHEDRTNSPLHF
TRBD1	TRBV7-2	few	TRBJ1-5	TGTGCCAGCAGCTTTGACAGGGGGCTGAATCAGCCCCAGCATTTT	CASSFDRGLNQPQHF
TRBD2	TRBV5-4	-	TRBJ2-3	TGTGCCAGCACCCGTAGCGGGGGGACCACAGATACGCAGTATTTT	CASTRSGGTTDTQYF
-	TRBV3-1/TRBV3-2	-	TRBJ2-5	TGTGCCAGCAGCCATCCGTGGGAGGAGACCCAGTACTTC	CASSHPWEETQYF
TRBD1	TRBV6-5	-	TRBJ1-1	TGTGCCAGCACTAGGTGGGACAGGGTAAGCACTGAAGCTTTCTTT	CASTRWDRVSTEAFF
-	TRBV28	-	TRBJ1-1	TGTGCCAGCAGTTACCACAGGGCGGGTGGGGTCACTGAAGCTTTCTTT	CASSYHRAGGVTEAFF
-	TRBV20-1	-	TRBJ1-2	TGCAGTGCCCCGACTTTCTATGGCTACACCTTC	CSAPTFYGYTF
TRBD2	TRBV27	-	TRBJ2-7	TGTGGAAGCGGGGGGAGATACGAGCAGTACTTC	CGSGGRYEQYF
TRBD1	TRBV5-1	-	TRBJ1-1	TGCGCCAGCAGCCTGGGACAGGGGGCCACTGAAGCTTTCTTT	CASSLGQGATEAFF
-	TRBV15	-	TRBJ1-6	TGTGCCACCAGCAGGGGGGGGGTGCGCTCACCCCTCCACTTT	CATSRGGVRSPLHF
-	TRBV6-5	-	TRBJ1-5	TGTGCCAGCAAAGGGAGTCAGCCCCAGCATTTT	CASKGSQPQHF
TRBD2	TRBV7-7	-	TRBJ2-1	TGTGCCAGCAGCTTAGGCCTAGCGGGTACCTACAATGAGCAGTTCTTC	CASSLGLAGTYNEQFF
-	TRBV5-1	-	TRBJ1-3	TGCGCCAGCAGCTTGGAGGGGGTTGGAAACACCATATATTTT	CASSLEGVGNTIYF
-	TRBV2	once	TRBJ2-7	TGTGCCAGCAAGGCAGGTCCCTACGAGCAGTACTTC	CASKAGPYEQYF
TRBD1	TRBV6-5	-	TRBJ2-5	TGTGCCAGCGGGGGACAGGGGGCCGGAGAGACCCAGTACTTC	CASGGQGAGETQYF
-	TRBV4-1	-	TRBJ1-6	TGCGCCAGCAGCCCCGGACTGGGCAGGAATTCACCCCTCCACTTT	CASSPGLGRNSPLHF
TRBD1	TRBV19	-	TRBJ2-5	TGTGCCAGCCGGGACAGGGGAATAGAGACCCAGTACTTC	CASRDRGIETQYF
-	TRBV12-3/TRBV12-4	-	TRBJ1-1	TGTGCCAGCACGATAAGAGGAGGCACTGAAGCTTTCTTT	CASTIRGGTEAFF
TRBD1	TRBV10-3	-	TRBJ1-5	TGTGCCGCCGGGGTGGGACAGAACAATCAGCCCCAGCATTTT	CAAGVGQNNQPQHF
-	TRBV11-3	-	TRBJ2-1	TGTGCCAGCAGCTCCCGGCTACTTCACTCGAGGAACAATGAGCAGTTCTTC	CASSSRLLHSRNNEQFF
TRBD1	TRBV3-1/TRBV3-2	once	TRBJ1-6	TGTGCCAGCAGCATCAGACAGGGATTAAATTCACCCCTCCACTTT	CASSIRQGLNSPLHF
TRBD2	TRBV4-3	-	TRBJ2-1	TGCGCCAGCAGCCAAGGACTAGCGGCATACAATGAGCAGTTCTTC	CASSQGLAAYNEQFF
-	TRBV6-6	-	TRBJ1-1	TGTGCCAGCAGTTACTCTAGCGGTGAAGCTTTCTTT	CASSYSSGEAFF
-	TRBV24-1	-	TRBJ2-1	TGTGCCACCAGTGGAATGGGCTCCAATGAGCAGTTCTTC	CATSGMGSNEQFF
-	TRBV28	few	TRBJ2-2	TGTGCCAGCATTCCGGGACAGAACACCGGGGAGCTGTTTTTT	CASIPGQNTGELFF
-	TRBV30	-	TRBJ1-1	TGTGCCTGGGTGCAGGGGTCTGGGGCTTTCTTT	CAWVQGSGAFF
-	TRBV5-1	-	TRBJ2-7	TGCGCCAGCAGCGAGGGCCTAGGCTACGAGCAGTACTTC	CASSEGLGYEQYF
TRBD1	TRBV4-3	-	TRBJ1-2	TGCGCCAGCAGCCCGACTGACAGGGGATCTAACTATGGCTACACCTTC	CASSPTDRGSNYGYTF
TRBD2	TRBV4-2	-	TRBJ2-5	TGTGCCAGCAGCCAAGCGGGGGGGTATGAGACCCAGTACTTC	CASSQAGGYETQYF
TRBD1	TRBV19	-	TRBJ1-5	TGTGCCAGTAGTATAGGACAGGGCGCGGAGCCCCAGCATTTT	CASSIGQGAEPQHF
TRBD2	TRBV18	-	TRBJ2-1	TGTGCCAGCTCACCACCACCCACAATAGCGGGGGGGCCGAGGGGTAATGAGCAGTTCTTC	CASSPPPTIAGGPRGNEQFF
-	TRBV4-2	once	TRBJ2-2	TGTGCCAGCAGCCAAGATCGGGTCCCTACCGGGGAGCTGTTTTTT	CASSQDRVPTGELFF